This TCR beta chain comes out of a study of blood T cell repertoires in COVID-19. Across the whole study: Sources were T cells, B-cell-depleted T cells, or PBMCs; the material itself was cDNA or gDNA.

Repertoires were generated with immunoSEQ multiplex PCR, while TCRdb's copy carries only in-frame clones and drops some. Of roughly 450,000 clones listed, 80% to 95% were seen once; the top ten hold about 0.63%. V gave up 4 bases and J gave up 6 bases; unmatched junction bases: 9. The CDR3 sequence is 14 residues long. Looked up from germline, CDR1 is SQVTM and CDR2 is ANQGSEA. This receptor was taken from a man aged 18 to 30 who had recovered from COVID-19. Sequenced sample: PBMCs or T cells enriched from blood (not recorded which). V is TRBV29-1 and J is TRBJ2-7, with 10 bases matching TRBD2. Here the CDR3 DNA reads TGCAGCGTTGCACTAGCGGGATGGGGGCGCGAGCAGTACTTC. Residues: CSVALAGWGREQYF.